Below, one TCR beta chain is given with its context. The sample is drawn from a study of blood T cell repertoires in COVID-19. The overall study: COVID-19 samples, acute and convalescent, were from the United States, Italy and Spain. PBMCs, B-cell-depleted T cells, or T cells provided the cDNA or gDNA that made up the material.

Profiled with immunoSEQ multiplex PCR; TCRdb holds only in-frame clones, not every one. The sample has 130,000 to 150,000 clones; 88% are singletons. Germline CDR1 SGHRS, CDR2 YFSETQ. V trimming: 0 bases; J trimming: 8 bases; junction bases outside the gene matches: 9. This CDR3 comprises 17 residues. This TCR was recovered from a man between 65 and 85 years old with acute or convalescent COVID-19. The J gene is TRBJ2-1, the V gene TRBV5-1, with TRBD1 identical over 12 bases. The sequenced sample consisted of peripheral blood. The CDR3 DNA reads TGCGCCAGCAGCTTGGCGAAATCCGGGACAGGGGGCGATGAGCAGTTCTTC. Residues: CASSLAKSGTGGDEQFF. Supplemented by reference TRBV5-1 and TRBJ2-1, the full variable domain reads KAGVTQTPRYLIKTRGQQVTLSCSPISGHRSVSWYQQTPGQGLQFLFEYFSETQRNKGNFPGRFSGRQFSNSRSEMNVSTLELGDSALYLCASSLAKSGTGGDEQFFGPGTRLTVL.